A single sample is the source of the 22 T cell receptor beta chains below, sequenced in a study of blood T cell repertoires in COVID-19. Profiled with immunoSEQ multiplex PCR; TCRdb holds only in-frame clones, not every one. Of about 400,000 clones in the sample, 80% to 90% are singletons; the top ten hold roughly 1.9%. The material sequenced was PBMCs or T cells enriched from blood (not recorded which). These receptors were taken from a middle-aged man in a cohort exposed to, infected with or recovered from COVID-19 (not recorded which).

The chain employs TRBV27 and TRBJ1-5; tentative D call: TRBD1 (5 bases). The germline V gene has CDR1 MNHEY and CDR2 SMNVEV (reference sequence). This CDR3 comprises 18 residues. V was pared by 3 bases and J by 2 bases, with 20 bases between. CDR3 in amino acids: CASSFSVPGRVGNQPQHF. For the CDR3, the DNA is TGTGCCAGCAGTTTTTCCGTCCCAGGGCGAGTTGGCAATCAGCCCCAGCATTTT.

This chain uses TRBV5-1 with TRBJ2-3, with D perhaps TRBD2 (5 bases). This CDR3 is 13 amino acids long. The V end lost 4 bases, the J end lost 2 bases, and 8 bases lay between the germline ends. CDR1 SGHRS and CDR2 YFSETQ come from the germline V gene. The CDR3 reads CASSPEVTDTQYF. The CDR3 bases are TGCGCCAGCAGCCCGGAGGTCACAGATACGCAGTATTTT.

The gene calls are TRBV5-4 and TRBJ2-1; possibly TRBD2 for D (6 bases). Germline V gene data show CDR1 as SGHNT and CDR2 as YYREEE (reference sequence). With 0 bases removed from V and 3 bases from J, the gap between germline ends came to 13 bases. The CDR3 covers 16 residues. The CDR3 bases are TGTGCCAGCAGCTTGGGGTCGGGAGTGGGCTACAATGAGCAGTTCTTC. Translated: CASSLGSGVGYNEQFF.

This clone was picked up many times. This chain connects TRBV27 to TRBJ1-2; TRBD1 agrees at 9 bases. CDR3 length equals 14 residues. Trimming at V came to 3 bases and at J to 8 bases, leaving 7 bases not matched to a gene. The germline V gene has CDR1 MNHEY and CDR2 SMNVEV (reference sequence). The CDR3 protein is CASSFRGQGVGYTF. In nucleotides, the CDR3 is TGTGCCAGCAGTTTTCGGGGACAGGGAGTAGGCTACACCTTC.

This chain links TRBV4-1 with TRBJ2-2; 14 bases fit TRBD2. The V segment lost 4 bases and the J segment 1 base; nucleotides outside the gene matches: 2. This CDR3 spans 17 amino acids. Per germline, CDR1 MGHRA and CDR2 YSYEKL. CDR3 loop: CASSLGLAGGNTGELFF. CDR3 in DNA: TGCGCCAGCAGCCTAGGACTAGCGGGAGGGAACACCGGGGAGCTGTTTTTT.

The rearrangement joins TRBV5-1 to TRBJ1-2; 7 nucleotides align to TRBD1. CDR1 SGHRS and CDR2 YFSETQ come from the germline V gene. With 4 bases clipped from V and 6 bases from J, the junction kept 6 bases outside the gene matches. CDR3 size: 13 residues. The CDR3 bases are TGCGCCAGCAGCGCGGACAGGAATAATGGCTACACCTTC. Translated, it gives CASSADRNNGYTF.

This chain connects TRBV24-1 to TRBJ2-5; TRBD1 aligns across 8 bases. V lost 0 bases, J lost 2 bases, and 1 base stayed unmatched. The CDR3 covers 15 residues. CDR1 and CDR2 from the germline V gene are KGHDR and SFDVKD. The CDR3 bases are TGTGCCACCAGTGATTTGGGGGACAGGCAAGAGACCCAGTACTTC. It codes for CATSDLGDRQETQYF.

The J gene is TRBJ1-2, the V gene TRBV7-2; perhaps TRBD1 as D (6 bases). The CDR3 has 14 amino acids. With 2 bases removed from V and 2 bases from J, the gap between germline ends came to 9 bases. CDR1 SGHTA and CDR2 FQGNSA come from the germline V gene. The CDR3 DNA sequence: TGTGCCAGCAGCTTAAACAGGGAGAACTATGGCTACACCTTC. This encodes CASSLNRENYGYTF. Based on the CDR3 plus reference TRBV7-2 and TRBJ1-2, the full variable domain is GAGVSQSPSNKVTEKGKDVELRCDPISGHTALYWYRQSLGQGLEFLIYFQGNSAPDKSGLPSDRFSAERTGGSVSTLTIQRTQQEDSAVYLCASSLNRENYGYTFGSGTRLTVV.

V gene TRBV24-1 combines with J gene TRBJ1-1; D remains unclear. Per germline, CDR1 KGHDR and CDR2 SFDVKD. V lost 5 bases and J lost 4, with 10 bases in between. The CDR3 totals 13 residues. Written as DNA, the CDR3 is TGTGCCACCAGTGTTTTAGGCGGCACTGAAGCTTTCTTT. Protein product: CATSVLGGTEAFF.

This clone was counted ten times or more. The J gene is TRBJ1-3, the V gene TRBV7-9; D remains unclear. CDR1 SEHNR and CDR2 FQNEAQ come from the germline V gene (reference sequence). The V end was cut by 2 bases, the J end by 0 bases, with 5 bases between. This CDR3 has 14 amino acids. The CDR3 nucleotides read TGTGCCAGCAGCTTATTCAGCTCTGGAAACACCATATATTTT. Amino acids: CASSLFSSGNTIYF.

CDR3 protein: CASSLGAGNYGYTF. The CDR3 bases are TGTGCCAGCAGCTTAGGGGCGGGGAACTATGGCTACACCTTC. V usage is TRBV7-8 and J usage is TRBJ1-2, with D unclear. V lost 1 base and J 2 bases, leaving 8 bases between the germline ends. CDR3 length: 14 amino acids. Germline CDR1 SGHVS, CDR2 FQNEAQ.

The rearrangement joins TRBV28 to TRBJ2-1; TRBD2 matches 7 bases. Trimming took 3 bases from V and 6 from J; bases not matched to a gene: 2. This CDR3 is built from 13 residues. Germline assignment: CDR1 MDHEN and CDR2 SYDVKM. In DNA form, the CDR3 reads TGTGCCAGCAGTTTGGGGGGGGTCAATGAGCAGTTCTTC. Protein sequence: CASSLGGVNEQFF.

A note on this clone: The sample has other DNA sequences that encode this CDR3 too. The gene calls are TRBV5-6 and TRBJ2-2, with D possibly matching TRBD2 (6 bases). The CDR3 consists of 16 residues. The germline V and J ends were trimmed by 1 base and 2 bases, with 12 bases remaining between them. Germline values: CDR1 SGHDT, CDR2 YYEEEE. The CDR3 is CASSLRTGLNTGELFF. DNA of the CDR3: TGTGCCAGCAGCTTGCGAACAGGACTAAACACCGGGGAGCTGTTTTTT.

The chain links TRBV14 to TRBJ1-2; D gene ambiguous. This CDR3 has 12 residues. V lost 1 base and J lost 8, with 8 bases in between. The V gene's germline CDR1 is SGHDN and CDR2 FVKESK. The CDR3 DNA reads as TGTGCCAGCAGCCAAGGGCGGGGAGGCTACACCTTC. Protein: CASSQGRGGYTF.

The chain recombines TRBV27 with TRBJ1-1; no reliable D call. The V end was cut by 2 bases, the J end by 4 bases, with 11 bases between. CDR1 is MNHEY and CDR2 is SMNVEV in the germline V gene (reference sequence). This CDR3 spans 14 amino acids. The DNA of the CDR3 is TGTGCCAGCAGTTTAAGGTGGAGGGCCACTGAAGCTTTCTTT. This gives the protein CASSLRWRATEAFF.

The chain is built from TRBV18 and TRBJ1-1; TRBD1 aligns across 10 bases. This CDR3 contains 13 residues. The V and J ends lost 3 bases and 6 bases, in that order; junction bases with no gene match: 1. CDR1 and CDR2 from the germline V gene are KGHSH and LQKENI. The CDR3 nucleotides are TGTGCCAGCTCACCGGGACAGGGGTCTGAAGCTTTCTTT. Its protein product is CASSPGQGSEAFF.

This chain joins TRBV30 and TRBJ2-1; 7 nucleotides agree with TRBD2. CDR1 and CDR2 from the germline V gene are GTSNPN and SVGIG (reference sequence). The CDR3 extends over 16 amino acids. The J segment lost 0 bases and the V segment lost 2 bases, leaving 7 bases of the junction unmatched. The CDR3 coding sequence is TGTGCCTGGAGTATCTTGGGGGGGGTCTCCTACAATGAGCAGTTCTTC. Amino acids: CAWSILGGVSYNEQFF.

Remarks on this clone: This specimen includes other DNA sequences encoding the same CDR3. The chain couples TRBV7-3 to TRBJ1-1; D unresolved. The CDR3 covers 12 residues. Trimming shortened V by 4 bases and J by 5 bases, and 8 bases separated the two germline ends. The germline V gene encodes CDR1 SGHTA and CDR2 FQGTGA. CDR3: CASSSTGTEAFF. The CDR3 bases are TGTGCCAGCAGCTCGACTGGAACTGAAGCTTTCTTT.

This clone was recorded only once. The chain is built from TRBV10-3 and TRBJ2-1; TRBD2 agrees at 12 bases. The V and J ends lost 1 base and 4 bases, in that order; junction bases with no gene match: 11. Germline assignment: CDR1 ENHRY and CDR2 SYGVKD. This CDR3 has 19 residues. CDR3 coding DNA: TGTGCCATCAGTGAGTTTTTGGTACTAGCGGGAGGTCCGTACAATGAGCAGTTCTTC. Its translation is CAISEFLVLAGGPYNEQFF.

The CDR3 protein is CATGQNSYEQYF. CDR3 DNA sequence: TGTGCCACAGGACAGAATTCCTACGAGCAGTACTTC. The chain links TRBV11-2 to TRBJ2-7; D possibly corresponds to TRBD1 (6 bases). Germline V gives CDR1 SGHAT, CDR2 FQNNGV. The V end lost 10 bases, the J end lost 1 base, and 11 bases lay between the germline ends. The CDR3 sequence is 12 residues long.

J is TRBJ1-1 and V is TRBV7-9; D possibly corresponds to TRBD1 (5 bases). The CDR3 extends over 14 amino acids. Trimming pared 6 bases from V and 1 base from J, leaving 12 bases between. Germline CDR1 SEHNR, CDR2 FQNEAQ (reference sequence). The CDR3 region is CASSVGASNTEAFF. CDR3 bases: TGTGCCAGCAGTGTTGGGGCCTCGAACACTGAAGCTTTCTTT.

The chain is built from TRBV28 and TRBJ1-2; no clear D. The CDR3 has 13 residues. V dropped 4 bases and J dropped 0 bases, with 6 bases sitting between them. Looked up from germline, CDR1 is MDHEN and CDR2 is SYDVKM. The DNA for the CDR3 is TGTGCCAGCAGTTCCTTAGCTAACTATGGCTACACCTTC. It codes for CASSSLANYGYTF.